These 7 T cell receptor beta chains were all obtained from the same sample, sequenced in a study of cytomegalovirus exposure and HLA in healthy donors. Primers: 60 Vbeta forward and 13 Jbeta reverse. Clones were read by immunoSEQ multiplex PCR, and TCRdb kept only the in-frame ones, dropping some. The sample gives approximately 150,000 clones, 88% of which show up once; more than 0.5% is in the top ten. The specimen sequenced was PBMCs. The origin of the receptors is a woman between 40 and 55 years old in good health and CMV-seronegative.

The chain has TRBV19 and TRBJ2-7; no firm D call. Germline V lookup: CDR1 LNHDA, CDR2 SQIVND (reference sequence). The CDR3 has 13 residues. The V end was cut by 4 bases, the J end by 1 base, with 8 bases between. For the CDR3, the DNA is TGTGCCAGTAGTACGACGAGGTCCTACGAGCAGTACTTC. It is translated as CASSTTRSYEQYF.

CDR3 bases: TGTGCCAGTAGCTGGCGAGGGAGACTCTACGAGCAGTACTTC. Residues: CASSWRGRLYEQYF. The chain has TRBV19 and TRBJ2-7; D may be TRBD2 (5 bases). Trimming shortened V by 6 bases and J by 3 bases, and 15 bases separated the two germline ends. The V gene's germline CDR1 is LNHDA and CDR2 SQIVND (reference sequence). This CDR3 region has 14 residues.

This clone was seen a handful of times. The rearrangement uses TRBV6-4 and TRBJ2-3; 9 bases agree with TRBD2. Germline loops: CDR1 MRHNA, CDR2 SNTAGT. J lost 4 bases, V lost 4 bases, and 3 bases had no gene match. The CDR3 is 14 residues long. The CDR3 sequence: CASSVAGGADTQYF. As DNA, the CDR3 is TGTGCCAGCAGTGTTGCGGGAGGGGCAGATACGCAGTATTTT.

The chain carries TRBV5-1 and TRBJ2-2; 7 bases are shared with TRBD1. V lost 0 bases, J lost 4 bases, and 6 bases stayed unmatched. CDR3 length equals 16 residues. The germline CDR1 and CDR2 sequences are SGHRS and YFSETQ. The CDR3 region is CASSLEPGQPTGELFF. The DNA of the CDR3 is TGCGCCAGCAGCTTGGAGCCGGGACAGCCCACCGGGGAGCTGTTTTTT.

The chain employs TRBV11-3 and TRBJ2-1; 9 bases are shared with TRBD2. This CDR3 contains 14 residues. J gave up 9 bases and V 5 bases, and 8 bases lay outside the gene matches. Germline V lookup: CDR1 SGHNT, CDR2 YENEEA. The CDR3 reads CASSPPVLAGEQFF. Written as DNA, the CDR3 is TGTGCCAGCAGCCCACCCGTACTAGCGGGTGAGCAGTTCTTC.

This chain links TRBV5-1 with TRBJ1-3; a possible D gene is TRBD1 (6 bases). V dropped 4 bases and J dropped 0 bases, with 14 bases sitting between them. CDR1 is SGHRS and CDR2 is YFSETQ in the germline V gene. The CDR3 covers 16 residues. The CDR3 DNA reads TGCGCCAGCAGCCCGACAGGAGTCGGCTCTGGAAACACCATATATTTT. Protein product: CASSPTGVGSGNTIYF.

This sequence joins TRBV6-5 and TRBJ2-2, with D unresolved. Germline loops: CDR1 MNHEY, CDR2 SVGAGI. V lost 8 bases and J 3 bases, leaving 13 bases between the germline ends. The CDR3 totals 14 residues. CDR3 DNA sequence: TGTGCCAGCTTGGGCAGTGGCTACACCGGGGAGCTGTTTTTT. It codes for CASLGSGYTGELFF.